This T cell receptor (beta chain) is drawn from a study of cytomegalovirus exposure and HLA in healthy donors. 60 Vbeta and 13 Jbeta primers were used in PCR. Data came from immunoSEQ multiplex PCR; TCRdb stores just in-frame clones and leaves some out. The sample is made up of about 67,000 clones, and the top ten hold 5% to 5.5% of it. From germline, CDR1 is MNHNS and CDR2 SASEGT. The V gene lost 2 bases and the J gene lost 1 base, with 11 bases spanning the gap. There are 15 residues in the CDR3. The source of this sequence is a man under 40 in good health and CMV-seropositive. The chain employs TRBV6-1 and TRBJ1-2; D unclear. Sequenced material: PBMCs. Here the CDR3 reads CASSEWEHVNYGYTF. CDR3 sequence (DNA): TGTGCCAGCAGTGAATGGGAGCATGTTAACTATGGCTACACCTTC.